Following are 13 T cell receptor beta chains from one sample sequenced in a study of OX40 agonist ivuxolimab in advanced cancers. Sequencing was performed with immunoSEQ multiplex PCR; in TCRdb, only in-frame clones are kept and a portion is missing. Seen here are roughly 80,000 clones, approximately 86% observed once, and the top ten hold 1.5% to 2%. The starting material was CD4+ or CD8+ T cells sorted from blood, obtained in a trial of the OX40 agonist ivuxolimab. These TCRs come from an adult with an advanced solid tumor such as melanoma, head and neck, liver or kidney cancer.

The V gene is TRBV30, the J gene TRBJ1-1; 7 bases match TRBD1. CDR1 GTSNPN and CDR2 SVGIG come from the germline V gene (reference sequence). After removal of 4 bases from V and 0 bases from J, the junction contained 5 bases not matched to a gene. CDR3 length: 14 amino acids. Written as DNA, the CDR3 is TGTGCCTGGAAACGCGACAGGGTGAACACTGAAGCTTTCTTT. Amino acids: CAWKRDRVNTEAFF.

The CDR3 nucleotides read TGTGCCAGCAGCTTTAGGGGACAGAATAATTCACCCCTCCACTTT. It specifies CASSFRGQNNSPLHF. The chain couples TRBV7-2 to TRBJ1-6; 7 bases line up with TRBD1. Germline assignment: CDR1 SGHTA and CDR2 FQGNSA. The length of the CDR3 is 15 residues. Unmatched junction bases numbered 4, after V lost 3 bases and J lost 5 bases. Filled out from reference TRBV7-2 and TRBJ1-6, the complete variable domain reads GAGVSQSPSNKVTEKGKDVELRCDPISGHTALYWYRQSLGQGLEFLIYFQGNSAPDKSGLPSDRFSAERTGGSVSTLTIQRTQQEDSAVYLCASSFRGQNNSPLHFGNGTRLTVT.

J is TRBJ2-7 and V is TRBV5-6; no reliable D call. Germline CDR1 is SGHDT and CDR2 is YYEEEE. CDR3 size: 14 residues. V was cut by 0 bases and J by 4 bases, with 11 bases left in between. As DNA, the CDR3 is TGTGCCAGCAGCTTGGTTGGCAAATTTTACGAGCAGTACTTC. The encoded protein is CASSLVGKFYEQYF.

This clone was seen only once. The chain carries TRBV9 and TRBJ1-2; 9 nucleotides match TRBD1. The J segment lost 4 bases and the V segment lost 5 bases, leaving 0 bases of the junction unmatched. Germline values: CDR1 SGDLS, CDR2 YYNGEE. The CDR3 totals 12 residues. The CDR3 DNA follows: TGTGCCAGCAGGACAGGGGGCTATGGCTACACCTTC. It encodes CASRTGGYGYTF.

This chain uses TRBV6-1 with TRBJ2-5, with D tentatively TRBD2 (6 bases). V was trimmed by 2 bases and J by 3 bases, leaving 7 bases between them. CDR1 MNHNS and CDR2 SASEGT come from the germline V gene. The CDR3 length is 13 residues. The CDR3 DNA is TGTGCCAGCAGTGAATGGGGGGAAGAGACCCAGTACTTC. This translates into CASSEWGEETQYF.

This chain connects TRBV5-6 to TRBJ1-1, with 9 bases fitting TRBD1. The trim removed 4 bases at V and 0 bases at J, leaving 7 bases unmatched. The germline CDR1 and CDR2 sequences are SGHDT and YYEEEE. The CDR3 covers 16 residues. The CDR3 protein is CASSRYGTGLNTEAFF. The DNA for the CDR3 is TGTGCCAGCAGCAGGTACGGGACAGGGTTGAACACTGAAGCTTTCTTT.

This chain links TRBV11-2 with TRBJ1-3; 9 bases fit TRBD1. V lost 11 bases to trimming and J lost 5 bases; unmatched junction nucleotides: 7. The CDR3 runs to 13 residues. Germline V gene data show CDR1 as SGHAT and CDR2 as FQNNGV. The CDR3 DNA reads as TGTGCCGTAAGGGGACAGGGACGAAACACCATATATTTT. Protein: CAVRGQGRNTIYF.

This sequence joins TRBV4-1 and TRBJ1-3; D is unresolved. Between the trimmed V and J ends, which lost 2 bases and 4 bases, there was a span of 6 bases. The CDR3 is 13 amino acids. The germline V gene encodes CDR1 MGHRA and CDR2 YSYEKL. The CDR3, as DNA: TGCGCCAGCAGCCAAAGGGAGGGAAACACCATATATTTT. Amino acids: CASSQREGNTIYF.

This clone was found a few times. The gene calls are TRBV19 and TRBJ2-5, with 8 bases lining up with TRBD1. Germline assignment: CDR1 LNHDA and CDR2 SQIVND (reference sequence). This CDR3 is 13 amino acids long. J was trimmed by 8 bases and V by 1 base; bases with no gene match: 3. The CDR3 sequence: CASSIVGQGTQYF. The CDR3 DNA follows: TGTGCCAGTAGTATAGTAGGACAGGGAACCCAGTACTTC. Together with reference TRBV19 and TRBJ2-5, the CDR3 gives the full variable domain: DGGITQSPKYLFRKEGQNVTLSCEQNLNHDAMYWYRQDPGQGLRLIYYSQIVNDFQKGDIAEGYSVSREKKESFPLTVTSAQKNPTAFYLCASSIVGQGTQYFGPGTRLLVL.

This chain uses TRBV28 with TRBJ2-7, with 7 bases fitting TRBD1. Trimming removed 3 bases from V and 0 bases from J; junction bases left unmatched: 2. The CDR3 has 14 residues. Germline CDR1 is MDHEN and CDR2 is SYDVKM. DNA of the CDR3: TGTGCCAGCAGTTTGGGACAGAACTCCTACGAGCAGTACTTC. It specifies CASSLGQNSYEQYF.

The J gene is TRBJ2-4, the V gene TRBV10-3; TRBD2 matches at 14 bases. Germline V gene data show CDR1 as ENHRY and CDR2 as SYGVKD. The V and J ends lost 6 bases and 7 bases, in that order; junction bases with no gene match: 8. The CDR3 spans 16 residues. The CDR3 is CAISPGLAGGVNIQYF. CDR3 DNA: TGTGCCATCAGCCCCGGACTAGCGGGAGGTGTGAACATTCAGTACTTC.

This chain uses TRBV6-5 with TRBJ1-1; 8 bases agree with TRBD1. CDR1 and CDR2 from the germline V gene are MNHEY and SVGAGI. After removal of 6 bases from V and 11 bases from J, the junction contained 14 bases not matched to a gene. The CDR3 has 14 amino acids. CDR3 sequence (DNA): TGTGCCAGCAGCTTCGACAGGGGTAGGAAAACGGCTTTCTTT. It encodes CASSFDRGRKTAFF.

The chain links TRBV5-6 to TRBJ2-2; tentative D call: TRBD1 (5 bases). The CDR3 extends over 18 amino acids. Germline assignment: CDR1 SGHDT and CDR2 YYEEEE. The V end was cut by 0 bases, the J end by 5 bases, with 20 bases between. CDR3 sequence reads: CASSLGFDTGFRTGELFF. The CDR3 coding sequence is TGTGCCAGCAGCTTGGGTTTCGATACAGGTTTTCGTACCGGGGAGCTGTTTTTT.